This T cell receptor beta chain comes out of a study of shared clonotypes between healthy human individuals (dated by TCRdb to 2018 to 2021). About the investigation overall: A few men and two women, aged 18 to 49 years, made up the cohort. Each donor's leukapheresis produced roughly between about 0.85 and 10 billion PBMCs. To increase sequencing depth and limit assay-specific biases, TCR repertoire library preparation and sequencing were carried out by different laboratories using diverse techniques. The study deeply sequenced blood TCR repertoires of five healthy adults to estimate repertoire size and the extent of clonotype sharing between individuals. For each donor, CD4 naive and CD4 memory were each run on three plates, CD8 naive on two plates, and CD8 memory on one plate. Overall study outcomes, separate from this receptor: When a handful of donors were compared, the shared fraction of clonotypes was around 4.6% for naive CD4, 3.5% for naive CD8, 2.3% for memory CD4, and around 0.37% for memory CD8. Naive subsets generally had larger estimated clonotype richness than memory subsets. Only blood was sampled, and tissue TCR repertoires likely differ from those in blood. Based on pairwise subsampling, the degree of clonotype sharing among donors was expected to be affected by sequencing depth. Because the study included only a small number of donors, the genetic and exposure-history diversity represented was limited. Rarefaction of sorted-subset datasets indicated incomplete sequencing despite the large sequencing depth. Compared with non-shared clonotypes, clonotypes shared by all four sorted-subset donors had higher generation probabilities.

TCR CDR3 regions were amplified from genomic DNA by multiplex PCR using the deep immunoSEQ assay. Extracted genomic DNA from each cell subset was spread evenly across all wells of several immunoSEQ 96-well plates, with each plate serving as a replicate. Each replicate PCR for sorted subsets received around 200 ng genomic DNA, equal to 30,000 or so T cell genomes. Purified libraries were quantified with a Qubit 3.0 fluorometer, sized on a Bioanalyzer 2100, and re-quantified with the KAPA Library Quantification kit. A separate single-read 150-cycle Illumina NextSeq 550 flow cell was used to sequence each immunoSEQ 96-well plate. As for the original processing: Because the immunoSEQ output held only junctional sequences and lacked quality scores, the filtering could not match the filtering applied to full-length reads. To assign V/J genes and CDR3, sequences were annotated against IMGT germline references using PyIR, a Python wrapper for IgBLAST v1.9. Any read was removed if the V/J assignment was weak (E-value above 1e-6), the CDR3 was missing, or the read contained stop codons, out-of-frame junctions, or ambiguous translated residues. V3J clonotypes were defined by identical inferred V gene, J gene, and CDR3 amino acid sequence. To compute the percentage overlap between repertoires, the number of shared unique clonotypes was divided by the size of the smaller repertoire. Three approaches were used to assess repertoire richness: RTK rarefaction, the Chao1 estimator, and Recon v2.1 estimates of unobserved clonotypes. For all TCRbeta clonotypes obtained by the gDNA method from four donors, generation probabilities were computed with OLGA. TCRdb retrieved this table from immuneACCESS and kept in-frame rearrangements only. Not all clones are present; in checked studies, unresolved V genes account for under half, and no reason is known for the remainder. D and trimming come from the DNA, and the V and J calls and clone size come from that table. A total of roughly 2,300,000 clones appear in this sample, just under 95% of them only once. Around 0.4% of the sample belongs to the ten largest clones.

In regard to this clone: The clone's antigen remains unknown. Qualities for individual bases were not recorded, and no much larger clone is one base off.

The donors were healthy, HIV-negative adults who had no recently reported acute infections or vaccinations. Every donor was a Caucasian adult residing in Nashville, Tennessee, USA. CD4+ T cells were enriched by magnetic negative selection; naive cells were then positively selected on CD45RA, and the negative fraction formed the memory subset. Blood was obtained by leukapheresis, after which PBMCs were separated by Ficoll-Histopaque density gradient centrifugation and cryopreserved in liquid nitrogen vapor phase. Analytical flow cytometry was used to check the purity and quantity of every magnetically sorted T cell population. From each sorted fraction, genomic DNA was isolated and quantified by UV absorbance on a Nanodrop 2000c. CDR1 and CDR2 are drawn from the germline V gene: SGHTA, FQGNSA. Trimming at the junction amounts to 5 bases on V and 5 bases on J, and the germline ends lie 13 bases apart. From the cysteine up to the phenylalanine, the CDR3 has a length of 14 residues. Here the CDR3 DNA is all that survives: 42 bases in frame from base 1.

The chain is assembled from TRBV7-2 and TRBJ1-5; a tentative D call is TRBD1 (5 bases match). The source of this sequence is a man aged 18 to 35 in good health. Some clones in this sample may be carry-over from other donors' samples. The sequenced material came from naive CD4+ T cells from PBMCs. The intended sense of this specimen's cell subset or site label: CD45RA+ positively selected. For the CDR3, the sequence is CASSGGGSYQPQHF. The nucleotide sequence reads TGTGCCAGCAGCGGGGGAGGGTCTTATCAGCCCCAGCATTTT.